This TCR beta chain was recorded in a study of CD8+ T cells in alopecia areata. Study at large: Oral tofacitinib (5 to 10 mg twice daily) was administered to treated patients.

The V end was cut by 10 bases, the J end by 3 bases, with 12 bases between. The CDR3 loop spans 12 amino acids. CDR1 MNHNS and CDR2 SASEGT come from the germline V gene. Investigators isolated RNA and reverse transcribed it into cDNA to act as the sequencing template. Generated by immunoSEQ multiplex PCR, the TCRdb table keeps only in-frame clones and is missing some. The table lists about 220,000 clones, approximately 57% of them singletons. Turning to this clone: Its cognate antigen is unknown.

Treatment given: oral pan-JAK inhibitor, 5-10 mg twice daily. PBMCs provided sorted CD4+ and CD8+ T cells. Broader study findings: Lesional scalp, especially alopecia totalis/universalis, showed higher clonality than normal scalp. With just one nonresponder, it is still uncertain whether baseline CD8+ expansion relates to response.

The TCR sequence derives from a human donor with alopecia areata. This chain joins TRBV6-1 and TRBJ1-2, with D tentatively TRBD1 (5 bases). The sequences come from CD4+ T cells sorted from blood, collected at week 4, from a patient treated with tofacitinib. This chain's CDR3 is CATMVTDYGYTF. The DNA of the CDR3 is TGTGCCACTATGGTGACAGACTATGGCTACACCTTC.